The table lists the clone carrying this TCR beta chain with a count of one. The record originates from a study of blood T cell repertoires in COVID-19. Study-level background: Sites in the United States, Italy and Spain provided acute and convalescent COVID-19 samples.

In the authors' workflow: Amplification with reference gene primers provided the estimates of nucleated cell counts. Produced via immunoSEQ multiplex PCR; TCRdb's table is partial and in-frame only. V and J calls and clone size are given by that table; D and trimming were obtained from the DNA. The sample carries over 35,000 clones, approximately 79% recorded once. Per germline, CDR1 SGDLS and CDR2 YYNGEE. This CDR3 contains 14 residues. The V gene end was trimmed by 3 bases and the J gene end by 3 bases; junction bases not matched to a gene: 3. The clonotype was recovered from a man between 65 and 85 years old with acute or convalescent COVID-19. This chain connects TRBV9 to TRBJ2-1, with TRBD2 matching over 7 bases. The sequenced sample consisted of peripheral blood. The DNA for the CDR3 is TGTGCCAGCAGCGCCCGGGACTACTACAATGAGCAGTTCTTC. It yields the protein CASSARDYYNEQFF.